The present TCR beta chain was sequenced within a study of T cell responses to AZD1222 COVID-19 vaccine. Profiled with immunoSEQ multiplex PCR; TCRdb holds only in-frame clones, not every one. Of some 130,000 clones in the sample, approximately 80% are singletons; the top ten hold about 4%. Germline V gene lookup returns CDR1 MNHEY and CDR2 SVGAGI. Trimming took 4 bases from V and 1 from J, leaving 13 bases between them. The CDR3 contains 15 residues. The receptor was isolated from an adult in good health. V is TRBV6-5 and J is TRBJ1-1; no clear D. The starting material was peripheral blood, obtained on day 0 of AZD1222 vaccination. The CDR3 DNA reads TGTGCCAGCAGTTTGCATAAACTGGGGAACACTGAAGCTTTCTTT. Translating it yields CASSLHKLGNTEAFF.